This record covers a single T cell receptor (beta chain). This specimen belongs to a study of human T cells and chemical hapten exposure. Trimming took 0 bases from V and 8 from J; bases not matched to a gene: 12. There are 17 residues in the CDR3. Germline loops: CDR1 LGHNT, CDR2 FRNRAP. Using its own MiXCR run on the RACE reads, TCRdb lists one record per CDR3 protein. The table has about 39,000 distinct CDR3 sequences, more than 9.5% seen once; the top ten hold about 2.3%. This sample's time point: patch test 3, about 24 weeks after DPC sensitization. Treatment in this sample: therapeutic diphenylcyclopropenone sensitization with weekly scalp DPC. Unfractionated whole blood was the source from which total RNA was extracted.

The V and J genes are TRBV12-5 and TRBJ2-1; 8 bases are a match to TRBD2. The clonotype was recovered from a woman in her thirties or forties with alopecia areata. Some clones in this sample may be carry-over from other donors' samples. The sample here was whole blood, taken in connection with sensitization to the hapten diphenylcyclopropenone (DPC). This chain's CDR3 is CASGLVLTGRASHEQFF. CDR3 DNA sequence: TGTGCTAGTGGTTTGGTACTGACCGGGAGGGCCTCCCATGAGCAGTTCTTC.